This TCR beta chain emerged from a study of cytomegalovirus exposure and HLA in healthy donors. This CDR3 is 15 amino acids long. The germline V gene has CDR1 MNHNY and CDR2 SVGAGI (reference sequence). Trimming cost V 4 bases and J 8 bases, with 15 bases left between them. Here immunoSEQ multiplex PCR was the method, and the copy in TCRdb shows in-frame clones only, minus some. The sample includes around 74,000 clones, about 82% of them seen just once. The sequenced sample was PBMCs. The J gene is TRBJ1-6, the V gene TRBV6-6; D possibly corresponds to TRBD1 (6 bases). The clonotype originates from a man younger than 40 in good health and CMV-seronegative. The CDR3 region is CASSSNGGQDSPLHF. The CDR3, as DNA: TGTGCCAGCAGTTCTAACGGGGGGCAAGATTCACCCCTCCACTTT.